The entry below describes one T cell receptor beta chain. The antigen is not known. Blood sampling took place at baseline, cycle 4 day 1, and cycle 7 day 1. The sample belongs to a study of OX40 agonist ivuxolimab in advanced cancers. Study-level results: Relative to CD4+, CD8+ T cells held more expanded clones on average.

Method: immunoSEQ multiplex PCR; TCRdb's copy keeps in-frame clones and lacks some. Here the sample spans roughly 56,000 clones, about four fifths being singletons. Trimming removed 3 bases from V and 4 bases from J, with 8 bases in between. There are 13 residues in the CDR3. Germline assignment: CDR1 LNHDA and CDR2 SQIVND (reference sequence). The source was CD4+ or CD8+ T cells sorted from blood, collected in a trial of the OX40 agonist ivuxolimab. This TCR was recovered from an adult with an advanced solid tumor such as melanoma, head and neck, liver or kidney cancer. The chain joins TRBV19 to TRBJ2-3; D may be TRBD2 (6 bases). The CDR3 DNA follows: TGTGCCAGTAGTATCTGGGAGGCAGATACGCAGTATTTT. It encodes CASSIWEADTQYF. The variable domain in full, with the rest retrieved from reference TRBV19 and TRBJ2-3, is DGGITQSPKYLFRKEGQNVTLSCEQNLNHDAMYWYRQDPGQGLRLIYYSQIVNDFQKGDIAEGYSVSREKKESFPLTVTSAQKNPTAFYLCASSIWEADTQYFGPGTRLTVL.